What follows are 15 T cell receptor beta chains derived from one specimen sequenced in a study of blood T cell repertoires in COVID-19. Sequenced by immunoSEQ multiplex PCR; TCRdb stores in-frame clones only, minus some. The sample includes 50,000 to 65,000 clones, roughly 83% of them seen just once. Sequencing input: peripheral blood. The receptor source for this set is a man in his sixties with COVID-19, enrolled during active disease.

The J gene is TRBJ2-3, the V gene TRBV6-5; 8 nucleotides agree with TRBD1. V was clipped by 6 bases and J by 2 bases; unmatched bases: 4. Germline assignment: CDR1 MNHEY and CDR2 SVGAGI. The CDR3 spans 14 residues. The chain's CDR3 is CASSAGQATDTQYF. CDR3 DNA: TGTGCCAGCAGCGCGGGACAGGCCACAGATACGCAGTATTTT.

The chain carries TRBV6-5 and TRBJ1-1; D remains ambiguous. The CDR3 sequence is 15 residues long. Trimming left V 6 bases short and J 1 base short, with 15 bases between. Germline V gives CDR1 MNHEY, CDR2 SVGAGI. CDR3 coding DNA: TGTGCCAGCAGGCCCCAATTTGGAGCGAACACTGAAGCTTTCTTT. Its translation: CASRPQFGANTEAFF.

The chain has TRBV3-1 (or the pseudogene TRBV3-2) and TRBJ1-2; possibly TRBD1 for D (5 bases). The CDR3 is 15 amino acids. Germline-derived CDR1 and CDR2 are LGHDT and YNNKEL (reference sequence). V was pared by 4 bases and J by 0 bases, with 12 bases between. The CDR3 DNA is TGTGCCAGCAGCCTGACAGTTATTACTAACTATGGCTACACCTTC. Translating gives CASSLTVITNYGYTF.

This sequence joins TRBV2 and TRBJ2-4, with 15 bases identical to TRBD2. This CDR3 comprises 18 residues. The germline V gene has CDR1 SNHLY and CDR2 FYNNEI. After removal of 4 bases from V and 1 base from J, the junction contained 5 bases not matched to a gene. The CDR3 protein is CASSASGTSGRAKNIQYF. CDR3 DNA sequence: TGTGCCAGCAGTGCATCCGGGACTAGCGGGAGGGCCAAAAACATTCAGTACTTC.

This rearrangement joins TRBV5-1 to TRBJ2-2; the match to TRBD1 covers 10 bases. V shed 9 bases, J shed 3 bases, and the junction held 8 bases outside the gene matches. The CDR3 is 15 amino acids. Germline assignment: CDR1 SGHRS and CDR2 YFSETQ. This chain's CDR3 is CATTAGTGDTGELFF. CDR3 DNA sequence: TGCGCCACGACCGCCGGGACAGGGGACACCGGGGAGCTGTTTTTT.

CDR3 DNA sequence: TGTGCCAGCAGCTTAGACGGGGGGTACTCCTACAATGAGCAGTTCTTC. Its translation is CASSLDGGYSYNEQFF. The rearrangement joins TRBV7-9 to TRBJ2-1, with 7 bases that match TRBD2. Unmatched junction bases numbered 3, after V lost 1 base and J lost 0 bases. The germline CDR1 and CDR2 sequences are SEHNR and FQNEAQ (reference sequence). CDR3 length: 16 residues.

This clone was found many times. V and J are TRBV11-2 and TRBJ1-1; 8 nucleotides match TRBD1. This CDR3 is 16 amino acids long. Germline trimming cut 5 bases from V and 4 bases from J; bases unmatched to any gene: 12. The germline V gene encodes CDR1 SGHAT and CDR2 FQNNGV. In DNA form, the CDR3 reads TGTGCCAGCAGCGAGATAGACAGGGGTTTCGCCACTGAAGCTTTCTTT. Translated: CASSEIDRGFATEAFF.

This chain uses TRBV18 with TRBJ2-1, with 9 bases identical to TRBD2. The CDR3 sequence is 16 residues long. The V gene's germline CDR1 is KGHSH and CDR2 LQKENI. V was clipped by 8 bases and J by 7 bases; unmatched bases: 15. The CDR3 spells CASSAGAGGSANEQFF. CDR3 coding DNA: TGTGCCAGCAGCGCGGGAGCGGGAGGATCCGCGAATGAGCAGTTCTTC.

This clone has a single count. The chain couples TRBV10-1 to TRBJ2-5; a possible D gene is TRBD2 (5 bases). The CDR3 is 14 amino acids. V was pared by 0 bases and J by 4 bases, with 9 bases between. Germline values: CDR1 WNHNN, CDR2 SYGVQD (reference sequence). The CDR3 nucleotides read TGCGCCAGCAGTGAGTCCGGGGATTTAGAGACCCAGTACTTC. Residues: CASSESGDLETQYF.

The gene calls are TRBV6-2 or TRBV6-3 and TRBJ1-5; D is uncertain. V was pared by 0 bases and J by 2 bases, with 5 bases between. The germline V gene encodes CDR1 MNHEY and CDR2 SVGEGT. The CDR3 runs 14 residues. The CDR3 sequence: CASSYSYGNQPQHF. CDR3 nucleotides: TGTGCCAGCAGTTACTCGTATGGCAATCAGCCCCAGCATTTT.

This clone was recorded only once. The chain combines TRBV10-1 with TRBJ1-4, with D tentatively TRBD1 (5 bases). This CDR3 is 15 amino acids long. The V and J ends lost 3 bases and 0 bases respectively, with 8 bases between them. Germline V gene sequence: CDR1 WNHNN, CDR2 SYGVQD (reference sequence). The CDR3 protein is CASSEQASTNEKLFF. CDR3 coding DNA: TGCGCCAGCAGTGAACAGGCATCAACTAATGAAAAACTGTTTTTT.

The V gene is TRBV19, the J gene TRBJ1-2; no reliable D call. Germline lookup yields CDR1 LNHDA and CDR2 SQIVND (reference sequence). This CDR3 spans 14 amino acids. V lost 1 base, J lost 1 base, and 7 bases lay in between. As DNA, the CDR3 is TGTGCCAGTAGTATAGCGACAAGTAACTATGGCTACACCTTC. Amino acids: CASSIATSNYGYTF.

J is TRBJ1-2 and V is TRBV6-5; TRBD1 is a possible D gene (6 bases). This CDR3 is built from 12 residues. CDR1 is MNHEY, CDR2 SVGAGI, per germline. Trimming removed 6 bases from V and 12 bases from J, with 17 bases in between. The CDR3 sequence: CASSRYRVLDTF. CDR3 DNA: TGTGCCAGCAGCAGATACAGGGTATTAGACACCTTC.

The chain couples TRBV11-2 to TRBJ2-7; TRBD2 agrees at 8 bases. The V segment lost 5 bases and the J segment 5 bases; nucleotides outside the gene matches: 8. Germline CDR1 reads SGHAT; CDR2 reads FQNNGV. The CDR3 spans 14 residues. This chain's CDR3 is CASSLRTSFHEQYF. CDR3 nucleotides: TGTGCCAGCAGCCTACGGACTAGCTTCCACGAGCAGTACTTC.

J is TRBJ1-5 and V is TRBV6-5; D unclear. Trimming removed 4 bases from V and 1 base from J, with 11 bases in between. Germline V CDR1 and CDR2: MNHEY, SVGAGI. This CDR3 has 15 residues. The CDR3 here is CASSFTRESNQPQHF. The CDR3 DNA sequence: TGTGCCAGCAGTTTTACACGGGAGAGCAATCAGCCCCAGCATTTT.